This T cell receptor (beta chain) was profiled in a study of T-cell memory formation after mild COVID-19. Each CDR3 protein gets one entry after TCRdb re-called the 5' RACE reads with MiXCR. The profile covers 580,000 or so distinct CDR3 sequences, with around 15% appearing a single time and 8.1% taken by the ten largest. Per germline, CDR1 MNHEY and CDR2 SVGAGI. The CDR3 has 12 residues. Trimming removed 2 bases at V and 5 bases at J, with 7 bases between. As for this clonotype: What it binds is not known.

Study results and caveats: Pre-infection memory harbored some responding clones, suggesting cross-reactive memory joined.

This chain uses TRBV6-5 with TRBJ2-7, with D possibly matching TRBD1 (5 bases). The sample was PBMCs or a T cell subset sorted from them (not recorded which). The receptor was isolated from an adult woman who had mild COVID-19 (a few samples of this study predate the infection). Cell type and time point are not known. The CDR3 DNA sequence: TGTGCCAGCAGTTACCAGGGAAACGAGCAGTACTTC. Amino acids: CASSYQGNEQYF.